This T cell receptor beta chain was sequenced for a study of CD8 T cells in ankylosing spondylitis. TCRdb processed the 5' RACE reads anew with MiXCR; each CDR3 protein has one entry. The table lists more than 600,000 distinct CDR3 sequences, around 19% of them singletons. Study-level findings and limits: A TCR beta motif of 7 to 9 highly homologous variants seemed to mark ankylosing spondylitis blood.

As regards this clonotype: Antigen specificity is unknown.

CDR3 length: 16 residues. Germline CDR1 reads SGHRS; CDR2 reads YFSETQ. V was cut by 0 bases and J by 2 bases, with 12 bases left in between. Source material: blood, either unsorted or a sorted T cell fraction (not recorded which). The receptor was derived from a male donor with ankylosing spondylitis. The genes are TRBV5-1 and TRBJ1-5, with D unresolved. The CDR3: CASSLGPNMGNQPQHF. CDR3 sequence (DNA): TGCGCCAGCAGCTTGGGCCCCAACATGGGCAATCAGCCCCAGCATTTT. The full variable domain, with the rest looked up from reference TRBV5-1 and TRBJ1-5, is KAGVTQTPRYLIKTRGQQVTLSCSPISGHRSVSWYQQTPGQGLQFLFEYFSETQRNKGNFPGRFSGRQFSNSRSEMNVSTLELGDSALYLCASSLGPNMGNQPQHFGDGTRLSIL.